The source of this T cell receptor beta chain is a study of beta chain features in type 1 diabetes. Study-level results: Across all four CD4+ subsets, people with type 1 diabetes showed modestly shorter TCRB CDR3s.

The table lists this clone with a few counts. Its target is unknown. V lost 5 bases and J lost 1; bases outside the gene matches: 3. This CDR3 spans 15 amino acids. CDR1 and CDR2 (germline): SGHVS, FNYEAQ. Reverse transcription of all isolated RNA meant that expressed TCRB transcripts were sequenced. Some clones are missing from TCRdb's copy, which holds only in-frame ones; the method was immunoSEQ multiplex PCR. The repertoire has roughly 260,000 clones, about a tenth of them found once; the top ten carry roughly 0.017%. Source material: naive CD4+ T cells from blood. The chain combines TRBV7-6 with TRBJ2-3, with 10 bases fitting TRBD2. The clonotype originates from a man aged 25-40 years with type 1 diabetes. The CDR3 reads CASSPTSGGTDTQYF. For the CDR3, the DNA is TGTGCCAGCAGCCCCACTAGCGGGGGCACAGATACGCAGTATTTT.